The 30 T cell receptor beta chains presented below share a single source sample, sequenced in a study of blood T cell repertoires in COVID-19. Method: immunoSEQ multiplex PCR; TCRdb's copy keeps in-frame clones and lacks some. This sample has 200,000 to 250,000 clones, with approximately 88% found just once. The source material was PBMCs or T cells enriched from blood (not recorded which). These TCRs come from a woman under 40 who had been exposed to COVID-19.

In DNA, the CDR3 is TGCGCCAGCAGCTTGGTTGTTAGCGGGGTCACCAATGAGCAGTTCTTC. This codes for CASSLVVSGVTNEQFF. This chain links TRBV5-1 with TRBJ2-1; 8 nucleotides match TRBD2. Germline assignment: CDR1 SGHRS and CDR2 YFSETQ. Trimming removed 0 bases from V and 6 bases from J; junction bases left unmatched: 8. The CDR3 is 16 residues long.

The chain joins TRBV20-1 to TRBJ2-5; unclear D gene. CDR3 length: 11 residues. Trimming cost V 6 bases and J 4 bases, with 9 bases left between them. CDR1 and CDR2 from the germline V gene are DFQATT and SNEGSKA (reference sequence). CDR3 in amino acids: CSAFNGETQYF. In DNA, the CDR3 is TGCAGTGCATTTAACGGAGAGACCCAGTACTTC.

The chain employs TRBV5-1 and TRBJ2-5; tentative D call: TRBD2 (6 bases). Germline assignment: CDR1 SGHRS and CDR2 YFSETQ. The V end was cut by 0 bases, the J end by 4 bases, with 16 bases between. This CDR3 has 16 amino acids. The CDR3 protein is CASSLEGGIPGETQYF. The CDR3 nucleotides read TGCGCCAGCAGCTTGGAAGGCGGGATCCCAGGAGAGACCCAGTACTTC.

The CDR3 region has the DNA TGCGCCAGCAGCCAAGAAGTAGGACAGGGGGCAGTGTGGGAGCAGTACTTC. Amino acids: CASSQEVGQGAVWEQYF. V usage is TRBV4-1 and J usage is TRBJ2-7; the match to TRBD1 covers 11 bases. V was pared by 0 bases and J by 7 bases, with 11 bases of the junction left unmatched. Germline V gene lookup returns CDR1 MGHRA and CDR2 YSYEKL. This CDR3 comprises 17 residues.

V gene TRBV7-9 combines with J gene TRBJ1-1; the match to TRBD1 covers 8 bases. Germline V lookup: CDR1 SEHNR, CDR2 FQNEAQ (reference sequence). The CDR3 consists of 15 residues. The CDR3 DNA is TGTGGCCGCTTGACAGGGGCGCGGGAGAACACTGAAGCTTTCTTT. Residues: CGRLTGARENTEAFF. The complete variable domain, with remaining parts taken from reference TRBV7-9 and TRBJ1-1, reads DTGVSQNPRHKITKRGQNVTFRCDPISEHNRLYWYRQTLGQGPEFLTYFQNEAQLEKSRLLSDRFSAERPKGSFSTLEIQRTEQGDSAMYLCGRLTGARENTEAFFGQGTRLTVV.

This clone was seen more than once but under ten times. This chain uses TRBV2 with TRBJ1-1; the match to TRBD1 covers 8 bases. Per germline, CDR1 SNHLY and CDR2 FYNNEI. The V and J ends lost 6 bases and 4 bases, in that order; junction bases with no gene match: 7. The length of the CDR3 is 14 residues. CDR3 bases: TGTGCCAGCAGGGGAACAACAGGGGGCACTGAAGCTTTCTTT. Amino acid sequence: CASRGTTGGTEAFF.

DNA of the CDR3: TGTGCCAGCAGCCCCCGGACTAGCCATGAGCAGTTCTTC. Residues: CASSPRTSHEQFF. This chain joins TRBV3-1 (or the pseudogene TRBV3-2) and TRBJ2-1; 8 bases line up with TRBD2. Germline V gene lookup returns CDR1 LGHDT and CDR2 YNNKEL (reference sequence). This CDR3 has 13 amino acids. The ends lost 4 bases at V and 8 bases at J; junction bases unmatched: 4.

V is TRBV9 and J is TRBJ2-1; 11 bases agree with TRBD2. Germline V gene lookup returns CDR1 SGDLS and CDR2 YYNGEE. The CDR3 totals 17 residues. J lost 4 bases, V lost 4 bases, and 10 bases had no gene match. CDR3 loop: CASSPTSGNTPYNEQFF. The CDR3 DNA is TGTGCCAGCAGCCCGACTAGCGGGAACACTCCTTACAATGAGCAGTTCTTC.

This rearrangement joins TRBV7-9 to TRBJ2-7; 8 nucleotides agree with TRBD1. Germline CDR1 is SEHNR and CDR2 is FQNEAQ (reference sequence). This CDR3 has 18 residues. V was pared by 1 base and J by 9 bases, with 20 bases of the junction left unmatched. The CDR3 loop is CASSLVGQGFQEVRGQYF. The CDR3 bases are TGTGCCAGCAGCTTAGTCGGACAGGGCTTCCAAGAGGTACGAGGGCAGTACTTC.

V gene TRBV19 combines with J gene TRBJ1-1; no definite D call. This CDR3 comprises 11 residues. V shed 1 base and J shed 8 bases, with 5 bases lying between them. Germline V gives CDR1 LNHDA, CDR2 SQIVND (reference sequence). The CDR3 reads CASSIGAEAFF. The CDR3 nucleotides read TGTGCCAGTAGTATAGGCGCCGAAGCTTTCTTT.

V and J are TRBV2 and TRBJ1-1; unclear D gene. V lost 6 bases, J lost 1 base, and 12 bases lay in between. The CDR3 consists of 14 residues. Germline V gene lookup returns CDR1 SNHLY and CDR2 FYNNEI. This CDR3 is CASRATRPNTEAFF. The CDR3 region has the DNA TGTGCCAGCAGAGCGACCAGACCGAACACTGAAGCTTTCTTT.

The J gene is TRBJ2-7, the V gene TRBV5-4; tentative D call: TRBD2 (5 bases). V was shortened by 5 bases and J by 0 bases, with 12 bases between the two germline ends. This CDR3 is built from 14 residues. Looked up from germline, CDR1 is SGHNT and CDR2 is YYREEE (reference sequence). CDR3 in amino acids: CASRDGIDSYEQYF. For the CDR3, the DNA is TGTGCCAGCAGGGACGGGATTGACTCCTACGAGCAGTACTTC.

The chain joins TRBV19 to TRBJ2-5, with TRBD1 as a possible D gene (8 bases). The CDR3 runs 15 residues. Trimming removed 5 bases from V and 5 bases from J, with 18 bases in between. Germline lookup yields CDR1 LNHDA and CDR2 SQIVND (reference sequence). The DNA for the CDR3 is TGTGCCAGTAGTCTCACAGGGGGGGATAGGGAGACCCAGTACTTC. It yields the protein CASSLTGGDRETQYF.

The chain employs TRBV6-5 and TRBJ1-1; D gene ambiguous. In germline, CDR1 is MNHEY, CDR2 SVGAGI. V shed 0 bases and J shed 1 base, with 9 bases lying between them. CDR3 length equals 15 residues. The CDR3 loop is CASSYSWTSNTEAFF. The CDR3 DNA reads TGTGCCAGCAGTTACTCGTGGACTTCGAACACTGAAGCTTTCTTT.

The chain links TRBV19 to TRBJ2-2; TRBD2 matches at 11 bases. The V segment lost 4 bases and the J segment 1 base; nucleotides outside the gene matches: 2. The CDR3 covers 16 residues. Germline-derived CDR1 and CDR2 are LNHDA and SQIVND (reference sequence). The CDR3 here is CASSRGTSGNTGELFF. The CDR3 region has the DNA TGTGCCAGTAGTAGGGGGACTAGCGGGAACACCGGGGAGCTGTTTTTT.

V and J are TRBV2 and TRBJ2-7; D may be TRBD2 (6 bases). Germline CDR1 reads SNHLY; CDR2 reads FYNNEI. Trimming pared 4 bases from V and 7 bases from J, leaving 20 bases between. CDR3 length equals 15 residues. The CDR3, as DNA: TGTGCCAGCAGTGTGGGCGGGGCGCAGGAGATAGAGCAGTACTTC. This sequence encodes CASSVGGAQEIEQYF.

The gene calls are TRBV5-1 and TRBJ1-2; D unclear. Germline CDR1 is SGHRS and CDR2 is YFSETQ. Trimming pared 4 bases from V and 5 bases from J, leaving 15 bases between. The CDR3 is 14 amino acids. The CDR3 region is CASSPSTVAYGYTF. Here the CDR3 DNA reads TGCGCCAGCAGCCCGTCGACCGTAGCTTATGGCTACACCTTC.

Of note for this clone: Other DNA sequences in this specimen translate into the identical CDR3. The V call is TRBV5-1, the J call TRBJ1-1; 7 nucleotides align to TRBD1. The CDR3 runs 15 residues. Trimming at V came to 4 bases and at J to 0 bases, leaving 6 bases not matched to a gene. Germline CDR1 reads SGHRS; CDR2 reads YFSETQ. Here the CDR3 reads CASSPGTVMNTEAFF. DNA of the CDR3: TGCGCCAGCAGCCCAGGGACAGTCATGAACACTGAAGCTTTCTTT. Based on the CDR3 plus reference TRBV5-1 and TRBJ1-1, the full variable domain is KAGVTQTPRYLIKTRGQQVTLSCSPISGHRSVSWYQQTPGQGLQFLFEYFSETQRNKGNFPGRFSGRQFSNSRSEMNVSTLELGDSALYLCASSPGTVMNTEAFFGQGTRLTVV.

This rearrangement joins TRBV5-1 to TRBJ2-7, with 7 nucleotides matching TRBD2. CDR3 length equals 14 residues. The trim removed 2 bases at V and 7 bases at J, leaving 9 bases unmatched. Germline loops: CDR1 SGHRS, CDR2 YFSETQ. CDR3 sequence: CASSFASGLGEQYF. The CDR3 DNA reads TGCGCCAGCAGCTTCGCTAGCGGCTTGGGGGAGCAGTACTTC. The variable domain in full, with the rest retrieved from reference TRBV5-1 and TRBJ2-7, is KAGVTQTPRYLIKTRGQQVTLSCSPISGHRSVSWYQQTPGQGLQFLFEYFSETQRNKGNFPGRFSGRQFSNSRSEMNVSTLELGDSALYLCASSFASGLGEQYFGPGTRLTVT.

This sequence joins TRBV3-1 (or the pseudogene TRBV3-2) and TRBJ2-3, with 11 bases fitting TRBD2. The length of the CDR3 is 18 residues. From germline, CDR1 is LGHDT and CDR2 YNNKEL (reference sequence). J was trimmed by 3 bases and V by 0 bases; bases with no gene match: 8. CDR3 in amino acids: CASSQEPLAGAFTDTQYF. CDR3 coding DNA: TGTGCCAGCAGCCAAGAACCACTAGCGGGAGCATTTACAGATACGCAGTATTTT.

This chain links TRBV7-9 with TRBJ1-2, with D possibly being TRBD1 (6 bases). V dropped 2 bases and J dropped 3 bases, with 16 bases sitting between them. This CDR3 has 16 residues. The germline gives CDR1 SEHNR, CDR2 FQNEAQ (reference sequence). Here the CDR3 reads CASSLSPWQGYYGYTF. The CDR3, as DNA: TGTGCCAGCAGCTTAAGCCCGTGGCAGGGGTACTATGGCTACACCTTC.

The genes are TRBV5-6 and TRBJ1-1; no firm D call. V was shortened by 0 bases and J by 3 bases, with 12 bases between the two germline ends. The CDR3 covers 15 residues. Per the germline V gene, CDR1 is SGHDT and CDR2 is YYEEEE. The CDR3 region is CASSLVAGRDTEAFF. The CDR3 nucleotides read TGTGCCAGCAGCTTGGTTGCGGGAAGGGACACTGAAGCTTTCTTT.

This sequence joins TRBV19 and TRBJ1-3; the match to TRBD1 covers 8 bases. The CDR3 has 14 residues. Germline V lookup: CDR1 LNHDA, CDR2 SQIVND (reference sequence). The V and J ends lost 9 bases and 2 bases, in that order; junction bases with no gene match: 6. As DNA, the CDR3 is TGTGCCAGCCAAAAGACAGGGGCTGGAAACACCATATATTTT. Its protein product is CASQKTGAGNTIYF.

This clone appeared a single time. V and J are TRBV21-1 and TRBJ2-7; TRBD2 is the table's D call, not checked against the DNA. TRBV21-1 is reported as a pseudogene. The CDR3 runs 20 residues. As DNA, the CDR3 is TGTGCCAGCAGCCAGCTCGGGACTAGCGGGAAACGTGACATTTCCTACGAGCAGTACTTC. Protein product: CASSQLGTSGKRDISYEQYF.

This clone was found a few times. The V call is TRBV7-2, the J call TRBJ2-1; 9 nucleotides agree with TRBD2. This CDR3 is built from 12 residues. Germline V gene lookup returns CDR1 SGHTA and CDR2 FQGNSA. J gave up 6 bases and V 9 bases, and 3 bases lay outside the gene matches. CDR3 bases: TGTGCCAGTAGCGGGAGTATCAATGAGCAGTTCTTC. Translation gives CASSGSINEQFF. The full variable domain, in which reference TRBV7-2 and TRBJ2-1 provide the parts outside the CDR3, is GAGVSQSPSNKVTEKGKDVELRCDPISGHTALYWYRQSLGQGLEFLIYFQGNSAPDKSGLPSDRFSAERTGGSVSTLTIQRTQQEDSAVYLCASSGSINEQFFGPGTRLTVL.

The V and J genes are TRBV7-8 and TRBJ1-4, with D maybe TRBD1 (6 bases). V lost 5 bases and J 1 base, leaving 11 bases between the germline ends. Germline values: CDR1 SGHVS, CDR2 FQNEAQ. This CDR3 comprises 15 residues. CDR3 nucleotide sequence: TGTGCCAGCAGCCCATTACAGGGAACTAATGAAAAACTGTTTTTT. Its translation: CASSPLQGTNEKLFF.

In its sample, this clone was seen once. CDR3 sequence (DNA): TGTGCCAGCAGCTGGGTTACAGGAATGAACACTGAAGCTTTCTTT. Amino acid sequence: CASSWVTGMNTEAFF. The rearrangement uses TRBV7-6 and TRBJ1-1; maybe TRBD1 (5 bases). Per the germline V gene, CDR1 is SGHVS and CDR2 is FNYEAQ. The CDR3 contains 15 residues. Deletions cut 4 bases from V and 0 bases from J, with 12 bases between.

This clone showed up just once. The genes are TRBV27 and TRBJ2-3; 7 bases match TRBD2. V gave up 8 bases and J gave up 3 bases; unmatched junction bases: 11. The CDR3 is 15 residues long. Germline assignment: CDR1 MNHEY and CDR2 SMNVEV (reference sequence). The DNA of the CDR3 is TGTGCCAGCGGCACAAGCGGGGTTGGGACAGATACGCAGTATTTT. Its protein product is CASGTSGVGTDTQYF.

The chain is built from TRBV24-1 and TRBJ2-1, with 10 bases aligning to TRBD2. Germline CDR1 KGHDR, CDR2 SFDVKD. CDR3 size: 16 residues. After removal of 3 bases from V and 6 bases from J, the junction contained 7 bases not matched to a gene. For the CDR3, the DNA is TGTGCCACCAGTGATGCCCTAGCGGGAGTTCGCAATGAGCAGTTCTTC. This gives the protein CATSDALAGVRNEQFF.

J is TRBJ1-2 and V is TRBV5-6, with 9 bases lining up with TRBD1. Germline assignment: CDR1 SGHDT and CDR2 YYEEEE. This CDR3 contains 14 residues. The trim removed 4 bases at V and 6 bases at J, leaving 7 bases unmatched. The CDR3 nucleotides read TGTGCCAGCAGCCCCTGGACAGGGGCCCATGGCTACACCTTC. This encodes CASSPWTGAHGYTF.